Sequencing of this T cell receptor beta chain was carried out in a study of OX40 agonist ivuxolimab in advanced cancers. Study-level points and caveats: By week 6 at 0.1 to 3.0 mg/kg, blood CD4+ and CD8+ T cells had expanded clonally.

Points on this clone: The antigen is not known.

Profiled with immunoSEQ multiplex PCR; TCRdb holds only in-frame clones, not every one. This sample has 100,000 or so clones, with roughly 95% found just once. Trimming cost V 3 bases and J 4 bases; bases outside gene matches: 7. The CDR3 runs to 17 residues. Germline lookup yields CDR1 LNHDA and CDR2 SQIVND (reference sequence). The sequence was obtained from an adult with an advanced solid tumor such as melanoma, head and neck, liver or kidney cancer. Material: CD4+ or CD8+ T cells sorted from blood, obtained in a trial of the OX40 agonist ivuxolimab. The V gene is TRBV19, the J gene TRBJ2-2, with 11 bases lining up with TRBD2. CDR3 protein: CASSIFLAGGPTGELFF. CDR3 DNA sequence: TGTGCCAGTAGTATTTTCCTAGCGGGAGGCCCCACCGGGGAGCTGTTTTTT.